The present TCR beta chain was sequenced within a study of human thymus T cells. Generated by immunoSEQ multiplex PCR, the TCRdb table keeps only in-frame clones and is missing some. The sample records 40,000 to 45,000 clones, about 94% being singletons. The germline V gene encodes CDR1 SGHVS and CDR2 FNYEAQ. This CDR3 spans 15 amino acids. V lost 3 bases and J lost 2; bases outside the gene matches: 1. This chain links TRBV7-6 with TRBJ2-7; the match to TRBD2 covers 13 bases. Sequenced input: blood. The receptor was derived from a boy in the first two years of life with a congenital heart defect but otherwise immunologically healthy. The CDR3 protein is CASSFGLAGAYEQYF. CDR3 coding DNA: TGTGCCAGCAGCTTCGGACTAGCGGGGGCCTACGAGCAGTACTTC.